Below are 22 T cell receptor gamma chains sequenced from a single sample in a study of γδ T cells in repeated Plasmodium falciparum infection. TCRdb repeated clone calling on the multiplex PCR reads with CATT. The sample records 11,000 to 15,000 gamma-chain clones, about 1.5% being singletons. Bulk repertoires came from Vgamma9/Vdelta2+ or Vdelta2-negative gammadelta T cells flow-sorted from PBMC. Sequencing was performed on gamma-delta T cells from blood. The receptors were sampled from a pool of human donors (malaria-infected and uninfected, not separated).

This clone has only a few counts. The translation of this DNA and the TCRdb protein of a much larger clone differ at residue 4, probably owing to a read error; the protein shown here is translated from the DNA. The chain has TRGV3 and TRGJ1 or TRGJ2. Germline matching of the DNA provided the J gene here, since TCRdb leaves it blank. In germline, CDR1 is VTNTFY, CDR2 YDVSTARD (reference sequence). This CDR3 is built from 11 residues. CDR3 protein: CATRDKTKKLF. CDR3 coding DNA: TGTGCCACCCGGGACAAAACCAAGAAACTCTTT.

This clone was seen more than once but under ten times. A read error is the likely source, as a far larger clone sits one nucleotide away. Other DNA sequences within the sample encode an identical CDR3. The V gene is TRGV9, the J gene TRGJ1 or TRGJ2. Germline CDR1 is GITISATS and CDR2 is ISYDGTV (reference sequence). The CDR3 has 11 residues. The CDR3 DNA follows: TGTGCCCTGTGGGAGGTTAGAGAGAAACTCTTT. It translates to CALWEVREKLF.

Relative to its sample, this clone is large. This chain connects TRGV9 to TRGJ1 or TRGJ2. The germline CDR1 and CDR2 sequences are GITISATS and ISYDGTV (reference sequence). The trim removed 0 bases at V and 7 bases at J, leaving 3 bases unmatched. The length of the CDR3 is 12 residues. In DNA form, the CDR3 reads TGTGCCTTGTGGGAGGTGCAGTATAAGAAACTCTTT. This gives the protein CALWEVQYKKLF.

This clone was counted a few times. TCRdb's listed protein matches a much larger clone and diverges from this DNA's translation at residue 2, likely through a read error; the protein shown comes from the DNA. V gene TRGV4 combines with J gene TRGJ1 or TRGJ2. The CDR3 runs to 13 residues. Germline V gene data show CDR1 as EGSTGY and CDR2 as YDSYTSSV. This chain's CDR3 is CTTWDGLYYKKLF. The CDR3 DNA sequence: TGTACCACCTGGGATGGATTGTATTATAAGAAACTCTTT.

At least ten counts were recorded for this clone. The TCRdb protein, from a much larger clone, departs from this DNA's translation at residue 11, likely by read error; the protein shown derives from the DNA. The rearrangement joins TRGV9 to TRGJ1 or TRGJ2. TCRdb gives no J gene; it was assigned here by matching the DNA to germline. The CDR3 has 14 amino acids. Germline V gives CDR1 GITISATS, CDR2 ISYDGTV (reference sequence). CDR3 in DNA: TGTGCCTTGTGGGATCCCTCGGGGGATTATAGGAAACTCTTT. Translated, it gives CALWDPSGDYRKLF.

This clone came up many times. The protein given by TCRdb reflects a much larger clone and differs at residue 4 from this DNA's translation, likely from a read error; the protein shown is the DNA's translation. The chain has TRGV3 and TRGJ1 or TRGJ2. CDR3 length: 13 residues. Germline assignment: CDR1 VTNTFY and CDR2 YDVSTARD (reference sequence). CDR3 nucleotide sequence: TGTGCCACCCGGGACACCAATTATTATAAGAAACTCTTT. Its translation is CATRDTNYYKKLF.

Of note for this clone: The limits of the CDR3 on the DNA are not certain, so only TCRdb's listed CDR3 is given. The V gene call reads TRGV4; no J gene was called. The CDR3 spans 33 amino acids, including both terminal residues. Germline lookup yields CDR1 EGSTGY and CDR2 YDSYTSSV. This CDR3 is CATWDRNFIIIRNSLAVEQHLLSQVSSGRIQHF.

This clone showed up many times. The chain uses TRGV2 and TRGJ1 or TRGJ2. CDR1 and CDR2 (germline): EGSNGY, YDSYNSKV. This CDR3 is built from 13 residues. The trim removed 2 bases at V and 3 bases at J, leaving 4 bases unmatched. The CDR3 DNA reads as TGTGCCACCTGGGACGTGACTTATTATAAGAAACTCTTT. Protein: CATWDVTYYKKLF.

This clone was picked up many times. A read error is the likely source, as a far larger clone sits one nucleotide away. Other DNA sequences in this sample translate to the same CDR3. The chain carries TRGV9 and TRGJ1 or TRGJ2. The V gene's germline CDR1 is GITISATS and CDR2 ISYDGTV (reference sequence). The CDR3 spans 14 residues. The V segment lost 2 bases and the J segment 7 bases; nucleotides outside the gene matches: 11. The CDR3 region is CALWEEFKYYKKLF. The CDR3 region has the DNA TGTGCCTTGTGGGAGGAATTCAAATACTATAAGAAACTCTTT.

This clone was observed a few times. The protein in TCRdb stems from a much larger clone and differs at residue 11 from this DNA's translation, likely a read error; here the protein is translated from the DNA. V and J are TRGV9 and TRGJP. The J gene comes from matching the DNA to germline here; TCRdb lacks it. The CDR3 is made up of 17 amino acids. Germline V lookup: CDR1 GITISATS, CDR2 ISYDGTV (reference sequence). CDR3 nucleotide sequence: TGTGCCTTGTGGGAGGTGCTTGAAGAGTTGGACAAAAAAATCAAGGTATTT. This codes for CALWEVLEELDKKIKVF.

This clone has ten or more counts. With only one base between it and a far larger clone, this is likely a read error. Other DNA sequences in the sample encode the same CDR3. The rearrangement uses TRGV4 and TRGJ1 or TRGJ2. Germline lookup yields CDR1 EGSTGY and CDR2 YDSYTSSV. The CDR3 is 12 residues long. CDR3 sequence (DNA): TGCGCCACCTGGGATGTAGGGTATAAGAAACTCTTT. This codes for CATWDVGYKKLF.

This clone showed up just a few times. TCRdb attributes to this sequence the protein of a much larger clone, which differs from the DNA translation at residue 6; a read error is likely, and the protein displayed is translated from the DNA. The gene calls are TRGV9 and TRGJP1. TCRdb offers no J gene call, so here the DNA was matched to germline to obtain one. V shed 2 bases, J shed 0 bases, and the junction held 6 bases outside the gene matches. This CDR3 has 16 amino acids. CDR1 is GITISATS and CDR2 is ISYDGTV in the germline V gene (reference sequence). The CDR3 DNA follows: TGTGCCTTGTGGGAGGCTTATGATACCACTGGTTGGTTCAAGATATTT. Its protein product is CALWEAYDTTGWFKIF.

This clone counts as medium-sized (0.01 to 0.1%). The V and J genes are TRGV3 and TRGJ1 or TRGJ2. There are 13 residues in the CDR3. With V trimmed by 1 base and J by 3 bases, 3 bases remained unmatched. From germline, CDR1 is VTNTFY and CDR2 YDVSTARD (reference sequence). CDR3 loop: CATWDSLYYKKLF. CDR3 DNA sequence: TGTGCCACCTGGGACAGTCTTTATTATAAGAAACTCTTT.

With respect to this clone: The TCRdb protein, from a much larger clone, departs from this DNA's translation at residue 5, likely by read error; the protein shown derives from the DNA. The DNA for the CDR3 is TGTGCCTTGTGGAAAGAGTTTTATTATAAGAAACTCTTT. This codes for CALWKEFYYKKLF. The chain joins TRGV9 to TRGJ1 or TRGJ2. TCRdb leaves out the J gene; it was filled in here by matching the DNA to germline. V shed 6 bases, J shed 3 bases, and the junction held 8 bases outside the gene matches. The CDR3 runs 13 residues. CDR1 and CDR2 from the germline V gene are GITISATS and ISYDGTV (reference sequence).

This clone was recorded at least ten times. The protein TCRdb lists belongs to a much larger clone and differs from this DNA's translation at residue 9, which points to a read error; the protein shown is made from the DNA. The J gene is TRGJ1 or TRGJ2, the V gene TRGV5. Germline loops: CDR1 VINAFY, CDR2 YDVSNSKD. CDR3 length: 12 residues. The CDR3 loop is CATWENYYMKLF. The DNA for the CDR3 is TGTGCCACCTGGGAGAATTATTATATGAAACTCTTT.

There are a few counts of this clone. TCRdb shows a much larger clone's protein in place of this DNA's translation, and the two differ at residue 8, likely through a read error; the protein shown is translated from the DNA. This chain links TRGV9 with TRGJ1 or TRGJ2. The J gene, left out of TCRdb, was set here by checking the DNA against germline. The CDR3 sequence is 15 residues long. V shed 4 bases, J shed 3 bases, and the junction held 12 bases outside the gene matches. Germline assignment: CDR1 GITISATS and CDR2 ISYDGTV (reference sequence). CDR3 coding DNA: TGTGCCTTGTGGGAATATGGTGCGCTTTATTATAAGAAACTCTTT. This translates into CALWEYGALYYKKLF.

This clone was observed a handful of times. A read error likely explains why the TCRdb protein, taken from a much larger clone, differs from this DNA's translation at residue 4; the protein shown is translated from the DNA. V gene TRGV9 combines with J gene TRGJ1 or TRGJ2. Matching the DNA to germline supplied the J gene, which TCRdb does not give. This CDR3 spans 13 amino acids. Per the germline V gene, CDR1 is GITISATS and CDR2 is ISYDGTV (reference sequence). The CDR3 sequence is CALLEFSYYKKLF. The CDR3 region has the DNA TGTGCCTTGTTGGAGTTTTCTTATTATAAGAAACTCTTT.

With regard to this clone: The protein TCRdb lists belongs to a much larger clone and differs from this DNA's translation at residue 13, which points to a read error; the protein shown is made from the DNA. The gene calls are TRGV9 and TRGJ1 or TRGJ2. The J gene, absent from TCRdb, was called here by matching the DNA to germline. The CDR3 loop spans 17 amino acids. The trim removed 4 bases at V and 10 bases at J, leaving 25 bases unmatched. CDR1 GITISATS and CDR2 ISYDGTV come from the germline V gene (reference sequence). CDR3 residues: CALWDPTQKGVNEKKLF. CDR3 DNA sequence: TGTGCCTTGTGGGACCCCACCCAAAAGGGTGTAAATGAGAAGAAACTCTTT.

Worth noting for this clone: The likely explanation is a read error, given a far larger clone one base away. Other DNA sequences within the sample encode an identical CDR3. This chain uses TRGV9 with TRGJ1 or TRGJ2. The length of the CDR3 is 10 residues. Germline lookup yields CDR1 GITISATS and CDR2 ISYDGTV (reference sequence). V gave up 9 bases and J gave up 10 bases; unmatched junction bases: 9. The DNA of the CDR3 is TGTGCCTTGGAGGTCCGGAAGAAACTCTTT. This gives the protein CALEVRKKLF.

This clone showed up just a few times. A read error likely explains why the TCRdb protein, taken from a much larger clone, differs from this DNA's translation at residue 14; the protein shown is translated from the DNA. The chain employs TRGV9 and TRGJP. Germline lookup yields CDR1 GITISATS and CDR2 ISYDGTV (reference sequence). This CDR3 contains 18 residues. CDR3 DNA sequence: TGTGCCTTGTGGGAGGTGTCCCCTCAAGAGTTGGGCAAAGAAATCAAGGTATTT. This gives the protein CALWEVSPQELGKEIKVF.

There are a few counts of this clone. This probably arose from a read error, given a far larger clone one base away. The same CDR3 also results from other DNA sequences found in this sample. The V call is TRGV4, the J call TRGJ1 or TRGJ2. There are 13 residues in the CDR3. The germline V gene encodes CDR1 EGSTGY and CDR2 YDSYTSSV. The CDR3 region is CATWDGRYYKKLF. The CDR3, as DNA: TGTGCCACCTGGGATGGGCGTTATTACAAGAAACTCTTT.

About this clone: TCRdb pairs this DNA with a much larger clone's protein that differs at residue 10, likely a read error; the protein shown was translated from the DNA. This chain links TRGV3 with TRGJ1 or TRGJ2. Here the J gene was assigned by germline matching of the DNA, as TCRdb has none. Per germline, CDR1 VTNTFY and CDR2 YDVSTARD (reference sequence). There are 20 residues in the CDR3. V lost 0 bases and J lost 6; bases outside the gene matches: 26. CDR3 protein: CATWDRPAPTRNPTTYKKLF. Here the CDR3 DNA reads TGTGCCACCTGGGACAGGCCGGCCCCCACCCGGAACCCCACTACTTATAAGAAACTCTTT.